The sample holds a few counts of the clone carrying this T cell receptor beta chain. Original analysis: Reference gene primer amplification gave estimated nucleated cell counts. The table came from immunoSEQ multiplex PCR; TCRdb's copy has only in-frame clones and leaves some out. Clonal size and the V and J genes are those of that table, whereas D and trimming came from the DNA. The data show 200,000 to 250,000 clones, approximately 78% seen once. Germline-derived CDR1 and CDR2 are MNHEY and SMNVEV (reference sequence). There are 14 residues in the CDR3. Trimming took off 1 base at V and 9 bases at J, with 10 bases between the two ends. The data were taken from a study of blood T cell repertoires in COVID-19. Study summary: The samples span acute and convalescent COVID-19 from the United States, Italy and Spain. The cDNA or gDNA used as material had been derived from T cells, B-cell-depleted T cells, or PBMCs.

The sample was peripheral blood. This TCR was recovered from a woman between 18 and 29 years old with acute or convalescent COVID-19. V gene TRBV27 combines with J gene TRBJ1-6; D might be TRBD1 (5 bases). The CDR3 nucleotides read TGTGCCAGCAGTTTATACGCAGGGCTTTCACCCCTCCACTTT. It encodes CASSLYAGLSPLHF.